What follows are 12 T cell receptor beta chains derived from one specimen sequenced in a study of a mutant IDH1 vaccine in newly diagnosed glioma. Here immunoSEQ multiplex PCR was the method, and the copy in TCRdb shows in-frame clones only, minus some. The top ten clones hold 3.6% of a sample with tens of thousands of clones, approximately 80% of them seen once. Time point: week 11, during vaccination. It was 300 ug of mutant IDH1 20-mer peptide that made up each vaccine dose, given with topical imiquimod. These TCRs are of unknown antigen specificity. The specimen was PBMCs, collected from a glioma patient whose treatment included an IDH1 peptide vaccine. The origin of the receptors is a man aged 30-40 years with glioma.

The table lists this clone with a count of one. J is TRBJ1-2 and V is TRBV7-9; 7 bases are a match to TRBD1. Losses at the gene ends were 3 bases for V and 8 bases for J; bases not matched to a gene: 6. CDR3 length equals 13 residues. Germline V CDR1 and CDR2: SEHNR, FQNEAQ (reference sequence). The CDR3 DNA follows: TGTGCCAGCAGCTTTACAGGGGCCAGGGGCTACACCTTC. Translating gives CASSFTGARGYTF. Combining the CDR3 with reference TRBV7-9 and TRBJ1-2 gives the whole variable domain DTGVSQNPRHKITKRGQNVTFRCDPISEHNRLYWYRQTLGQGPEFLTYFQNEAQLEKSRLLSDRFSAERPKGSFSTLEIQRTEQGDSAMYLCASSFTGARGYTFGSGTRLTVV.

The V gene is TRBV9, the J gene TRBJ2-5, with D tentatively TRBD2 (5 bases). The CDR3 is made up of 15 amino acids. Trimming left V 3 bases short and J 1 base short, with 13 bases between. Germline V gene sequence: CDR1 SGDLS, CDR2 YYNGEE. CDR3 in amino acids: CASSAGLGSQETQYF. As DNA, the CDR3 is TGTGCCAGCAGCGCGGGATTGGGCTCCCAAGAGACCCAGTACTTC.

The chain has TRBV9 and TRBJ2-5; 10 bases are a match to TRBD2. The V and J ends lost 2 bases and 4 bases, in that order; junction bases with no gene match: 2. Germline CDR1 reads SGDLS; CDR2 reads YYNGEE. This CDR3 is 14 amino acids long. In nucleotides, the CDR3 is TGTGCCAGCAGCGTCGGACTAGCGGTAGAGACCCAGTACTTC. It is translated as CASSVGLAVETQYF.

This clone has just one count. Additional DNA sequences in this sample encode the identical CDR3. The chain combines TRBV6-1 with TRBJ2-5; TRBD2 matches at 12 bases. The germline V gene encodes CDR1 MNHNS and CDR2 SASEGT. J gave up 2 bases and V 2 bases, and 0 bases lay outside the gene matches. The CDR3 length is 15 residues. This CDR3 reads CASSELAGGQETQYF. In DNA form, the CDR3 reads TGTGCCAGCAGTGAACTAGCGGGAGGGCAAGAGACCCAGTACTTC.

The chain is built from TRBV5-8 and TRBJ2-1; 9 bases fit TRBD2. The CDR3 has 15 residues. The V gene's germline CDR1 is SGHTS and CDR2 YDEGEE. The ends lost 6 bases at V and 8 bases at J; junction bases unmatched: 12. This chain's CDR3 is CASTAGTSRFDEQFF. CDR3 coding DNA: TGTGCCAGCACCGCCGGGACTAGCAGGTTCGATGAGCAGTTCTTC.

The chain joins TRBV5-4 to TRBJ2-3, with D unclear. Trimming stripped 0 bases from V and 4 bases from J, with 9 bases between. CDR3 size: 14 residues. The germline V gene encodes CDR1 SGHNT and CDR2 YYREEE (reference sequence). The CDR3: CASSLVVASDTQYF. The CDR3 nucleotides are TGTGCCAGCAGCTTGGTCGTTGCCTCAGATACGCAGTATTTT.

This clone was detected only once. The chain combines TRBV9 with TRBJ1-2; D uncertain. The CDR3 length is 13 residues. The V end was cut by 0 bases, the J end by 1 base, with 4 bases between. Germline V gene data show CDR1 as SGDLS and CDR2 as YYNGEE. The CDR3 DNA follows: TGTGCCAGCAGCGTAGTAGGTAACTATGGCTACACCTTC. Amino acid sequence: CASSVVGNYGYTF.

This clone was seen only a few times. V usage is TRBV30 and J usage is TRBJ2-5, with D possibly matching TRBD2 (7 bases). The germline V gene encodes CDR1 GTSNPN and CDR2 SVGIG (reference sequence). V was shortened by 1 base and J by 12 bases, with 15 bases between the two germline ends. The CDR3 is made up of 12 amino acids. The chain's CDR3 is CAWSAAGAGEYF. In DNA form, the CDR3 reads TGTGCCTGGAGTGCCGCGGGGGCAGGAGAGTACTTC.

A single count supports this clone. Here the CDR3 DNA reads TGCGCCAGCAGCCCACTGGACCGGGGAAGGCCCCAGCATTTT. Translating gives CASSPLDRGRPQHF. The chain uses TRBV4-1 and TRBJ1-5; D is unclear. This CDR3 is built from 14 residues. The V and J ends lost 4 bases and 9 bases respectively, with 16 bases between them. The germline CDR1 and CDR2 sequences are MGHRA and YSYEKL.

Comment on this clone: An end of the junction differs from the germline gene, which may be a read error. The chain employs TRBV4-1 and TRBJ1-5, with D hard to call. The V gene's germline CDR1 is MGHRA and CDR2 YSYEKL. This CDR3 has 9 residues. CDR3 region: CEGNQPQHF. CDR3 sequence (DNA): TGTGAAGGCAATCAGCCCCAGCATTTT.

The chain carries TRBV27 and TRBJ2-1, with D possibly being TRBD2 (6 bases). The CDR3 covers 13 residues. Germline CDR1 MNHEY, CDR2 SMNVEV (reference sequence). V gave up 6 bases and J gave up 11 bases, with 17 bases separating them. CDR3 coding DNA: TGTGCCAGCAGCCGGGACTGGAACCTAAAGCAGTTCTTC. Protein: CASSRDWNLKQFF.

The CDR3 sequence: CASSQDGINSPLHF. CDR3 bases: TGCGCCAGCAGCCAAGACGGAATTAATTCACCCCTCCACTTT. The chain links TRBV4-3 to TRBJ1-6; no reliable D call. Germline CDR1 and CDR2: LGHNA and YSLEER. The CDR3 spans 14 residues. V shed 0 bases and J shed 6 bases, with 6 bases lying between them.